This TCR beta chain was observed in a study of blood T cell repertoires in COVID-19. Background on the study: Nucleic acid was either cDNA or gDNA, and it came from T cells, B-cell-depleted T cells, or PBMCs.

The CDR3 has 14 amino acids. Germline V lookup: CDR1 LNHNV, CDR2 YYDKDF (reference sequence). Trimming removed 0 bases at V and 4 bases at J, with 10 bases between. The protocol was immunoSEQ multiplex PCR, while the TCRdb copy is restricted to in-frame clones and leaves out a portion. This sample has over 150,000 clones, with around 80% found just once. This rearrangement joins TRBV15 to TRBJ2-7, with D perhaps TRBD2 (5 bases). The origin of this receptor is a human donor in a cohort sampled during active COVID-19. The sequenced sample was peripheral blood. CDR3 amino acids: CATSREFGGYEQYF. CDR3 DNA sequence: TGTGCCACCAGCAGAGAATTTGGAGGTTACGAGCAGTACTTC.